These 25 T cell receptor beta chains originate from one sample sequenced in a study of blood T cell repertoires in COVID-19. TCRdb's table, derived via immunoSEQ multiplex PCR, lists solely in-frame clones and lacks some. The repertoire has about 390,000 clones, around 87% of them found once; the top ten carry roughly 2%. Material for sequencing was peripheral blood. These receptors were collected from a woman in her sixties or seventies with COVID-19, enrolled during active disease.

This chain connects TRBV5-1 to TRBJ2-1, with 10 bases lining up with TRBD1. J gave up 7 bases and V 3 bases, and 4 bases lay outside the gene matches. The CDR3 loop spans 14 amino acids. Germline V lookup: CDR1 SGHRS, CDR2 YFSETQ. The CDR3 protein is CASSWTGGRNEQFF. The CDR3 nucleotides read TGCGCCAGCAGCTGGACAGGGGGGAGGAATGAGCAGTTCTTC.

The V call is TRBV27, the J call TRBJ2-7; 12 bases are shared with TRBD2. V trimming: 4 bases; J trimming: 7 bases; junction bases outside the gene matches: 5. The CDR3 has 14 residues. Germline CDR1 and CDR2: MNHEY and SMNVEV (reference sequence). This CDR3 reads CASSSRTSGEEQYF. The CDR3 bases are TGTGCCAGCAGTTCCCGGACTAGCGGGGAAGAGCAGTACTTC.

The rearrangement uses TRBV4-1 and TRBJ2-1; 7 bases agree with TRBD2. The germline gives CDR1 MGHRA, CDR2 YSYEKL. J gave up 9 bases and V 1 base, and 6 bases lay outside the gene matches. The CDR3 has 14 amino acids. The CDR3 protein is CASSQVGGGGEQFF. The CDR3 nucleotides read TGCGCCAGCAGCCAAGTCGGTGGGGGGGGTGAGCAGTTCTTC.

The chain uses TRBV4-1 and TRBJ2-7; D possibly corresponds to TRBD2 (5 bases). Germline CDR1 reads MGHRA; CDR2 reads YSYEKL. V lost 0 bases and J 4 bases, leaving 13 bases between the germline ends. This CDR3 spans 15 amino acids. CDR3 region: CASSQEGGLKYEQYF. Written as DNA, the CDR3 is TGCGCCAGCAGCCAAGAAGGAGGACTTAAGTACGAGCAGTACTTC.

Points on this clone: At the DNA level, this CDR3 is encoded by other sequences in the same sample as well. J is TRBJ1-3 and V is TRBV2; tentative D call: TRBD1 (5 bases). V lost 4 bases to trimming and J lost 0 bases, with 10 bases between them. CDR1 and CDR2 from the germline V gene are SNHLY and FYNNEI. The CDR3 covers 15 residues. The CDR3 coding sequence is TGTGCCAGCAGTGGGCAGGGTCTCTCTGGAAACACCATATATTTT. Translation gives CASSGQGLSGNTIYF.

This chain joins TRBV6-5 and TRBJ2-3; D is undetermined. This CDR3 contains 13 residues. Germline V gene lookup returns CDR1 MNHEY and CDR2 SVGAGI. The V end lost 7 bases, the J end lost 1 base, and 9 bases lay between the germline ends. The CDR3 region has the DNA TGTGCCAGCACCCTCCCAGGCACAGATACGCAGTATTTT. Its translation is CASTLPGTDTQYF.

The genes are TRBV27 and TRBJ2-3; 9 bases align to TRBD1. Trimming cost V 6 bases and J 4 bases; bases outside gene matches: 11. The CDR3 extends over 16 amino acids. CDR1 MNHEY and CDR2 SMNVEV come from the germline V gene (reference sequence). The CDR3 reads CASSPPGQGSSDTQYF. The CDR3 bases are TGTGCCAGCAGCCCCCCGGGACAGGGTTCTTCAGATACGCAGTATTTT.

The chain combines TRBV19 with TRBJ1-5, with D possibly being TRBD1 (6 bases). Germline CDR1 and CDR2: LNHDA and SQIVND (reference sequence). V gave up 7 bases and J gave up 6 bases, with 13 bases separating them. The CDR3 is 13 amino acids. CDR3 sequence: CASNRDIGQPQHF. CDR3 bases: TGTGCCAGTAACCGGGACATAGGTCAGCCCCAGCATTTT.

The CDR3 bases are TGTGCCAGCAGCTCCCCGGGACAGCCCACTAACTATGGCTACACCTTC. This translates into CASSSPGQPTNYGYTF. V and J are TRBV7-8 and TRBJ1-2; 7 nucleotides match TRBD1. The CDR3 is 16 residues long. Germline loops: CDR1 SGHVS, CDR2 FQNEAQ. V lost 4 bases to trimming and J lost 0 bases; unmatched junction nucleotides: 8.

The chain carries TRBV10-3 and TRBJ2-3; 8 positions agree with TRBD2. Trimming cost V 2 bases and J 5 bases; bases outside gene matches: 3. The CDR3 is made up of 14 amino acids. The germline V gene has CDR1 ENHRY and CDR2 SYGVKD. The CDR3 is CAISERGGLDTQYF. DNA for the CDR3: TGTGCCATCAGTGAGCGGGGGGGTTTAGATACGCAGTATTTT.

As DNA, the CDR3 is TGTGCCAGCAGCATCCGTAACACCGGGGAGCTGTTTTTT. It specifies CASSIRNTGELFF. The chain has TRBV9 and TRBJ2-2; unclear D gene. Germline CDR1 and CDR2: SGDLS and YYNGEE. The CDR3 spans 13 residues. V was shortened by 4 bases and J by 2 bases, with 6 bases between the two germline ends.

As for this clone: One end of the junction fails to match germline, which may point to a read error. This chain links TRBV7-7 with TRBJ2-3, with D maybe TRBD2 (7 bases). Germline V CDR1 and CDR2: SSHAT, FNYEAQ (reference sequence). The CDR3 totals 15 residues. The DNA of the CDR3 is TGTGCTAGCAGCCCTTTGGGGGGGGCCACAGATACGCAGTATTTT. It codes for CASSPLGGATDTQYF.

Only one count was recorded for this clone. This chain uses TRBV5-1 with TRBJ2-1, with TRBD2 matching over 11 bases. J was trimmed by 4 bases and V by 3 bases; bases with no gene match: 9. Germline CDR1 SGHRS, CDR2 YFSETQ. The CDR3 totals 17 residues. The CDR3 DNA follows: TGCGCCAGCAGCTCGCTCTCTAGCGGGGGGACATACAATGAGCAGTTCTTC. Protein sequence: CASSSLSSGGTYNEQFF.

CDR3 nucleotides: TGTGCCAGCAGTTTGAGAGGGGGCGGGGAGACCCAGTACTTC. It yields the protein CASSLRGGGETQYF. The chain has TRBV28 and TRBJ2-5, with 7 bases aligning to TRBD1. CDR3 length: 14 residues. Germline V gene lookup returns CDR1 MDHEN and CDR2 SYDVKM. V lost 3 bases to trimming and J lost 5 bases; unmatched junction nucleotides: 6. The full variable domain, rest sourced from reference TRBV28 and TRBJ2-5, is DVKVTQSSRYLVKRTGEKVFLECVQDMDHENMFWYRQDPGLGLRLIYFSYDVKMKEKGDIPEGYSVSREKKERFSLILESASTNQTSMYLCASSLRGGGETQYFGPGTRLLVL.

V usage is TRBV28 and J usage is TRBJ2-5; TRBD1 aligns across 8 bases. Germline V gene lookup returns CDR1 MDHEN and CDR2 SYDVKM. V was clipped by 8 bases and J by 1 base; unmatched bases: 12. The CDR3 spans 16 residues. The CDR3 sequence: CASGQGAGGLQETQYF. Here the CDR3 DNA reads TGTGCCAGCGGTCAGGGGGCAGGGGGGCTCCAAGAGACCCAGTACTTC.

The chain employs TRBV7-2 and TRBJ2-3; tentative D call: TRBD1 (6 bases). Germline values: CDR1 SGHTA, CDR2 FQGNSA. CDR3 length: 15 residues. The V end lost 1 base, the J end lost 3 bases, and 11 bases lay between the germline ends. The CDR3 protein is CASSLEGVRTDTQYF. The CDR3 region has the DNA TGTGCCAGCAGCTTAGAGGGGGTGAGAACAGATACGCAGTATTTT.

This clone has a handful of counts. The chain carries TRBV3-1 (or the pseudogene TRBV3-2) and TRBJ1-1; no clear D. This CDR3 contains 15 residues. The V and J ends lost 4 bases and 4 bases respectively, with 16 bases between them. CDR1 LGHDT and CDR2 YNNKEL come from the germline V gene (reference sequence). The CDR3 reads CASSRHGVSGTEAFF. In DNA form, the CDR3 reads TGTGCCAGCAGCCGCCACGGGGTCAGTGGCACTGAAGCTTTCTTT.

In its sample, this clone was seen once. CDR3 loop: CASSGDRGGSEAFF. The CDR3 nucleotides read TGTGCCAGCAGCGGGGACAGGGGTGGGTCTGAAGCTTTCTTT. The rearrangement uses TRBV5-6 and TRBJ1-1, with 10 bases aligning to TRBD1. V shed 4 bases, J shed 6 bases, and the junction held 6 bases outside the gene matches. This CDR3 has 14 amino acids. Germline assignment: CDR1 SGHDT and CDR2 YYEEEE.

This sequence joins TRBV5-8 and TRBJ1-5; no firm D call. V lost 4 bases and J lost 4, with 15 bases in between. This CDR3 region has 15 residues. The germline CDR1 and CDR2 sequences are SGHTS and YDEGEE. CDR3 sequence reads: CASSRTGLLNQPQHF. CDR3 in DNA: TGTGCCAGCAGCAGGACTGGACTACTAAATCAGCCCCAGCATTTT. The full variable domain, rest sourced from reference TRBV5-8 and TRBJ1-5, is EAGVTQSPTHLIKTRGQQATLRCSPISGHTSVYWYQQALGLGLQFLLWYDEGEERNRGNFPPRFSGRQFPNYSSELNVNALELEDSALYLCASSRTGLLNQPQHFGDGTRLSIL.

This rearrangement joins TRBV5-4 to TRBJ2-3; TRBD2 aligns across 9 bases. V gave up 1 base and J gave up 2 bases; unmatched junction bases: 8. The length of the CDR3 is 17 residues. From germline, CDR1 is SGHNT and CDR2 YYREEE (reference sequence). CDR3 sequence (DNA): TGTGCCAGCAGCTTGAGGCGGGCGGGGGGGCCCACAGATACGCAGTATTTT. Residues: CASSLRRAGGPTDTQYF.

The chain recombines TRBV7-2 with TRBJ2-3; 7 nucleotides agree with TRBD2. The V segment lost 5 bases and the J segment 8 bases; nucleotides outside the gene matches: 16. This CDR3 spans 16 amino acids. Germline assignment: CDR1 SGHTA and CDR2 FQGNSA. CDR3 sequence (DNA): TGTGCCAGCAGCCTCCGCAGAAGCGGGGTGCTGGGTACGCAGTATTTT. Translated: CASSLRRSGVLGTQYF.

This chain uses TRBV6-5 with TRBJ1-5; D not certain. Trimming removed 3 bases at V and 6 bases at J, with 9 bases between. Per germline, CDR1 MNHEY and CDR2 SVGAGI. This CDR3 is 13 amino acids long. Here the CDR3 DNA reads TGTGCCAGCAGTTATCGTATTAGTCAGCCCCAGCATTTT. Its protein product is CASSYRISQPQHF.

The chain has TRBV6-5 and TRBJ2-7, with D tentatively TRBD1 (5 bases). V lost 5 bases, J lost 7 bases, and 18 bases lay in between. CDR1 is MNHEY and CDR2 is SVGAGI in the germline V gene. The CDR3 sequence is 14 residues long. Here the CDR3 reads CASSSQGSIEEQYF. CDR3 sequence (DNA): TGTGCCAGCAGTAGCCAGGGCTCGATTGAAGAGCAGTACTTC.

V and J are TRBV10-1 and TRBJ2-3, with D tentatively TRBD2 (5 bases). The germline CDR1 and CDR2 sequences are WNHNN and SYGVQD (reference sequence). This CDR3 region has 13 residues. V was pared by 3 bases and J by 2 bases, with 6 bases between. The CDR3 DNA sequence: TGCGCCAGCAGTGAAGACTACACAGATACGCAGTATTTT. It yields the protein CASSEDYTDTQYF.

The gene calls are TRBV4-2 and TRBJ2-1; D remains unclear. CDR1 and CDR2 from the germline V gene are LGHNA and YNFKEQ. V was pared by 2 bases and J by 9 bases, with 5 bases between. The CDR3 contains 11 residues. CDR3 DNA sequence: TGTGCCAGCAGCCAACCAGGTGAGCAGTTCTTC. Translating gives CASSQPGEQFF.